These 29 T cell receptor beta chains were all obtained from the same sample, sequenced in a study of T cell changes during pregnancy in multiple sclerosis. Profiling relied on immunoSEQ multiplex PCR, and the TCRdb table lists in-frame clones only, not all of them. The sample has 40,000 to 50,000 clones; roughly 90% are singletons. Specimen: CD4+ T cells from peripheral blood mononuclear cells, collected in the third trimester of pregnancy. The receptors shown here come from a female donor with multiple sclerosis, enrolled in a pregnancy study.

V is TRBV13 and J is TRBJ2-1; 12 positions agree with TRBD2. The V gene's germline CDR1 is PRHDT and CDR2 FYEKMQ (reference sequence). The trim removed 5 bases at V and 7 bases at J, leaving 6 bases unmatched. This CDR3 is built from 15 residues. The CDR3 bases are TGTGCCAGCAGCCGGACTAGCGGGGCAGGGAATGAGCAGTTCTTC. Amino acid sequence: CASSRTSGAGNEQFF.

The rearrangement links TRBV28 to TRBJ1-5; 9 positions match TRBD1. The ends lost 6 bases at V and 7 bases at J; junction bases unmatched: 7. The CDR3 has 14 amino acids. Germline assignment: CDR1 MDHEN and CDR2 SYDVKM. The CDR3 DNA sequence: TGTGCCAGCAGGCCGGGACAGGGAGGGCAGCCCCAGCATTTT. It yields the protein CASRPGQGGQPQHF.

This chain links TRBV9 with TRBJ1-1, with a possible D match to TRBD1 (6 bases). With 3 bases removed from V and 4 bases from J, the gap between germline ends came to 16 bases. Germline V lookup: CDR1 SGDLS, CDR2 YYNGEE. CDR3 length equals 15 residues. The CDR3 protein is CASSASGVKGTEAFF. As DNA, the CDR3 is TGTGCCAGCAGCGCGTCAGGGGTAAAGGGCACTGAAGCTTTCTTT. Drawing the rest from reference TRBV9 and TRBJ1-1, the complete variable domain is DSGVTQTPKHLITATGQRVTLRCSPRSGDLSVYWYQQSLDQGLQFLIQYYNGEERAKGNILERFSAQQFPDLHSELNLSSLELGDSALYFCASSASGVKGTEAFFGQGTRLTVV.

The chain combines TRBV19 with TRBJ1-5; D is perhaps TRBD1 (5 bases). Germline-derived CDR1 and CDR2 are LNHDA and SQIVND (reference sequence). The CDR3 length is 14 residues. V was cut by 5 bases and J by 5 bases, with 13 bases left in between. CDR3 sequence: CASSGGGWYQPQHF. CDR3 in DNA: TGTGCCAGTAGTGGGGGGGGGTGGTATCAGCCCCAGCATTTT.

The chain joins TRBV29-1 to TRBJ1-1, with TRBD1 identical over 9 bases. V lost 6 bases, J lost 5 bases, and 10 bases stayed unmatched. CDR3 length: 14 amino acids. Germline V lookup: CDR1 SQVTM, CDR2 ANQGSEA. As DNA, the CDR3 is TGCAGCGTCTCGTCTACAGGGGGCACGACTGAAGCTTTCTTT. Amino acids: CSVSSTGGTTEAFF.

J is TRBJ1-4 and V is TRBV7-2, with TRBD1 matching over 10 bases. The CDR3 loop spans 15 amino acids. J gave up 7 bases and V 4 bases, and 6 bases lay outside the gene matches. Germline V CDR1 and CDR2: SGHTA, FQGNSA. The DNA for the CDR3 is TGTGCCAGCAGCTCGGACAGGGGGAGTCGTGAAAAACTGTTTTTT. This sequence encodes CASSSDRGSREKLFF.

The chain recombines TRBV28 with TRBJ2-1; TRBD2 agrees at 9 bases. CDR3 length: 15 residues. Germline values: CDR1 MDHEN, CDR2 SYDVKM. V lost 4 bases to trimming and J lost 6 bases; unmatched junction nucleotides: 7. The CDR3 sequence is CASSSPGTSFNEQFF. In nucleotides, the CDR3 is TGTGCCAGCAGTTCTCCCGGGACTAGCTTCAATGAGCAGTTCTTC.

This chain joins TRBV19 and TRBJ2-7; the D gene is possibly TRBD1 (5 bases). The CDR3 length is 14 residues. Germline V gives CDR1 LNHDA, CDR2 SQIVND (reference sequence). With 5 bases removed from V and 0 bases from J, the gap between germline ends came to 11 bases. As DNA, the CDR3 is TGTGCCAGTAGTGCAGGGTCGAGCTCCTACGAGCAGTACTTC. It translates to CASSAGSSSYEQYF. Full variable domain (outside the CDR3, taken from reference TRBV19 and TRBJ2-7): DGGITQSPKYLFRKEGQNVTLSCEQNLNHDAMYWYRQDPGQGLRLIYYSQIVNDFQKGDIAEGYSVSREKKESFPLTVTSAQKNPTAFYLCASSAGSSSYEQYFGPGTRLTVT.

The chain carries TRBV10-3 and TRBJ2-7, with TRBD1 matching 9 bases. The CDR3 has 13 residues. With 10 bases clipped from V and 6 bases from J, the junction kept 10 bases outside the gene matches. The germline gives CDR1 ENHRY, CDR2 SYGVKD. The CDR3 loop reads CATADRGQGEQYF. The CDR3 DNA is TGTGCCACCGCGGACAGGGGACAGGGCGAGCAGTACTTC.

This chain connects TRBV7-9 to TRBJ1-2, with 10 bases matching TRBD1. Germline-derived CDR1 and CDR2 are SEHNR and FQNEAQ (reference sequence). After removal of 5 bases from V and 6 bases from J, the junction contained 3 bases not matched to a gene. The CDR3 runs to 13 residues. The DNA for the CDR3 is TGTGCCAGCAGCCAGGGGACAGGGGATGGCTACACCTTC. Translating it yields CASSQGTGDGYTF.

The V call is TRBV7-8, the J call TRBJ2-3, with 11 bases matching TRBD2. From germline, CDR1 is SGHVS and CDR2 FQNEAQ. V lost 1 base to trimming and J lost 5 bases; unmatched junction nucleotides: 8. CDR3 size: 17 residues. CDR3 nucleotide sequence: TGTGCCAGCAGCTTAGGGGTTAGCGGGAGGGCCGTAGATACGCAGTATTTT. Translating gives CASSLGVSGRAVDTQYF.

This chain uses TRBV10-3 with TRBJ1-4; D uncertain. This CDR3 has 13 residues. Germline V gives CDR1 ENHRY, CDR2 SYGVKD. V shed 6 bases and J shed 5 bases, with 10 bases lying between them. This chain's CDR3 is CAISVRGNEKLFF. The CDR3 DNA reads TGTGCCATCAGCGTACGGGGAAATGAAAAACTGTTTTTT.

The chain links TRBV5-4 to TRBJ1-2; D is uncertain. V was trimmed by 5 bases and J by 2 bases, leaving 10 bases between them. Germline lookup yields CDR1 SGHNT and CDR2 YYREEE (reference sequence). The CDR3 is made up of 13 amino acids. The CDR3 here is CASSRGNNYGYTF. The CDR3, as DNA: TGTGCCAGCAGTCGCGGTAACAACTATGGCTACACCTTC. The whole variable domain, filled in from reference TRBV5-4 and TRBJ1-2, reads ETGVTQSPTHLIKTRGQQVTLRCSSQSGHNTVSWYQQALGQGPQFIFQYYREEENGRGNFPPRFSGLQFPNYSSELNVNALELDDSALYLCASSRGNNYGYTFGSGTRLTVV.

This chain joins TRBV7-9 and TRBJ1-2, with 8 bases lining up with TRBD1. CDR3 length equals 13 residues. CDR1 and CDR2 (germline): SEHNR, FQNEAQ (reference sequence). With 7 bases clipped from V and 8 bases from J, the junction kept 9 bases outside the gene matches. For the CDR3, the DNA is TGTGCCAGCATCGGTGCAGGGGGCAGCGGCTACACCTTC. Translating gives CASIGAGGSGYTF.

This clone was seen only once. The chain uses TRBV7-8 and TRBJ1-2; 8 nucleotides match TRBD1. Germline V gene sequence: CDR1 SGHVS, CDR2 FQNEAQ. The V segment lost 2 bases and the J segment 2 bases; nucleotides outside the gene matches: 19. This CDR3 spans 20 amino acids. The CDR3 DNA is TGTGCCAGCAGCTTAATTTCTGCGGACAGGGTCAAGTACGGAAACTATGGCTACACCTTC. Its protein product is CASSLISADRVKYGNYGYTF. Full variable domain (remainder filled in from reference TRBV7-8 and TRBJ1-2): GAGVSQSPRYKVAKRGQDVALRCDPISGHVSLFWYQQALGQGPEFLTYFQNEAQLDKSGLPSDRFFAERPEGSVSTLKIQRTQQEDSAVYLCASSLISADRVKYGNYGYTFGSGTRLTVV.

The rearrangement uses TRBV6-6 and TRBJ2-5; 9 bases fit TRBD2. The end of the DNA is better explained by TRBJ2-7, so the J call may be wrong. The V gene's germline CDR1 is MNHNY and CDR2 SVGAGI (reference sequence). The CDR3 contains 15 residues. CDR3 nucleotide sequence: TGTGCCAGCAGATCGCGGCGGGAGGGCCGACACGAGCAGTACTTC. The encoded protein is CASRSRREGRHEQYF.

The chain combines TRBV5-8 with TRBJ2-2; 8 bases agree with TRBD1. The V gene's germline CDR1 is SGHTS and CDR2 YDEGEE. CDR3 length: 15 residues. J lost 4 bases, V lost 4 bases, and 6 bases had no gene match. The CDR3 nucleotides read TGTGCCAGCAGCGTAGGACAGGGCTTCACCGGGGAGCTGTTTTTT. Translation gives CASSVGQGFTGELFF.

This chain connects TRBV5-5 to TRBJ1-3; a weak D match, TRBD1 (6 bases). The V gene lost 5 bases and the J gene lost 0 bases, with 15 bases spanning the gap. The CDR3 spans 16 residues. The germline V gene has CDR1 SGHKS and CDR2 YYEKEE (reference sequence). CDR3 nucleotide sequence: TGTGCCAGCAGTAGCCGGGACACCCTCTCTGGAAACACCATATATTTT. Translating it yields CASSSRDTLSGNTIYF.

The chain has TRBV27 and TRBJ1-1; 7 bases agree with TRBD1. The CDR3 spans 13 residues. J was trimmed by 2 bases and V by 10 bases; bases with no gene match: 7. Germline values: CDR1 MNHEY, CDR2 SMNVEV (reference sequence). The CDR3 sequence: CATQDRVNTEAFF. DNA of the CDR3: TGTGCCACCCAAGACAGGGTTAACACTGAAGCTTTCTTT.

Only one count was recorded for this clone. One end of the junction varies from germline; a read error may be responsible. The rearrangement joins TRBV7-7 to TRBJ2-1; D possibly corresponds to TRBD1 (5 bases). The CDR3 is 13 amino acids. The germline V gene encodes CDR1 SSHAT and CDR2 FNYEAQ (reference sequence). Here the CDR3 reads CASSPGQGNEQFF. CDR3 sequence (DNA): TGTGCTAGCAGCCCTGGCCAGGGCAATGAGCAGTTCTTC.

This chain links TRBV5-5 with TRBJ2-3, with 8 bases lining up with TRBD2. Trimming removed 4 bases from V and 3 bases from J; junction bases left unmatched: 19. In germline, CDR1 is SGHKS, CDR2 YYEKEE (reference sequence). The CDR3 has 19 amino acids. CDR3 amino acids: CASSRRAAGGRGGTDTQYF. DNA of the CDR3: TGTGCCAGCAGCCGTAGAGCTGCGGGAGGTAGGGGGGGAACAGATACGCAGTATTTT.

The rearrangement joins TRBV7-3 to TRBJ2-7, with 10 bases lining up with TRBD2. The junction had 6 bases not matched to a gene; V was cut back by 1 base and J by 6 bases. Germline lookup yields CDR1 SGHTA and CDR2 FQGTGA. The CDR3 is 15 amino acids. The DNA for the CDR3 is TGTGCCAGCAGCTTAATGCTAGCGGGAGTGGGCGAGCAGTACTTC. It encodes CASSLMLAGVGEQYF.

J is TRBJ2-2 and V is TRBV7-6, with 9 bases fitting TRBD1. The CDR3 runs to 16 residues. V lost 1 base and J lost 7; bases outside the gene matches: 7. The V gene's germline CDR1 is SGHVS and CDR2 FNYEAQ. CDR3 sequence: CASSLGTGVLRGELFF. The CDR3 region has the DNA TGTGCCAGCAGCTTAGGGACAGGGGTTTTGCGCGGGGAGCTGTTTTTT.

This chain connects TRBV28 to TRBJ1-2; D unclear. Germline V gene data show CDR1 as MDHEN and CDR2 as SYDVKM. CDR3 length: 14 residues. V was cut by 3 bases and J by 0 bases, with 8 bases left in between. The CDR3 loop is CASSFFQSNYGYTF. The CDR3 DNA is TGTGCCAGCAGTTTTTTCCAATCTAACTATGGCTACACCTTC.

The chain is built from TRBV30 and TRBJ2-2; D gene ambiguous. This CDR3 region has 13 residues. Trimming removed 0 bases from V and 6 bases from J, with 8 bases in between. Germline CDR1 is GTSNPN and CDR2 is SVGIG (reference sequence). CDR3 in DNA: TGTGCCTGGAGTGTAGCCGTCCCCGGGGAGCTGTTTTTT. Its protein is CAWSVAVPGELFF. The whole variable domain, filled in from reference TRBV30 and TRBJ2-2, reads SQTIHQWPATLVQPVGSPLSLECTVEGTSNPNLYWYRQAAGRGLQLLFYSVGIGQISSEVPQNLSASRPQDRQFILSSKKLLLSDSGFYLCAWSVAVPGELFFGEGSRLTVL.

The gene calls are TRBV28 and TRBJ2-4, with TRBD1 matching 7 bases. Germline V gives CDR1 MDHEN, CDR2 SYDVKM. This CDR3 has 22 residues. V shed 5 bases, J shed 1 base, and the junction held 26 bases outside the gene matches. CDR3 DNA sequence: TGTGCCAGCAGTGGAAACTCCGGGACAGAGTCCAGGGGTTGGGTTGCCAAAAACATTCAGTACTTC. It encodes CASSGNSGTESRGWVAKNIQYF.

The CDR3 is CASSPQSGRGTYEQYF. The CDR3, as DNA: TGTGCCAGCAGCCCACAGAGCGGGAGGGGCACTTACGAGCAGTACTTC. This chain joins TRBV11-2 and TRBJ2-7; 10 bases line up with TRBD2. Trimming removed 5 bases from V and 4 bases from J; junction bases left unmatched: 11. CDR1 and CDR2 (germline): SGHAT, FQNNGV. The CDR3 sequence is 16 residues long. Filled out from reference TRBV11-2 and TRBJ2-7, the complete variable domain reads EAGVAQSPRYKIIEKRQSVAFWCNPISGHATLYWYQQILGQGPKLLIQFQNNGVVDDSQLPKDRFSAERLKGVDSTLKIQPAKLEDSAVYLCASSPQSGRGTYEQYFGPGTRLTVT.

The genes are TRBV2 and TRBJ2-3; 13 bases align to TRBD2. Germline values: CDR1 SNHLY, CDR2 FYNNEI. Trimming removed 6 bases from V and 0 bases from J; junction bases left unmatched: 6. The CDR3 is 17 amino acids. In nucleotides, the CDR3 is TGTGCCAGCAGCCCGGGACTAGCGGGACCTAGCACAGATACGCAGTATTTT. It encodes CASSPGLAGPSTDTQYF.

The chain employs TRBV11-1 and TRBJ2-2; 13 bases fit TRBD2. The CDR3 is made up of 17 amino acids. Germline CDR1 SGHAT, CDR2 FQDESV (reference sequence). The J segment lost 6 bases and the V segment lost 4 bases, leaving 8 bases of the junction unmatched. CDR3 residues: CASSSLLGLAGSGELFF. The CDR3 DNA sequence: TGTGCCAGCAGCTCCCTTCTGGGACTAGCGGGATCCGGGGAGCTGTTTTTT.